These 21 T cell receptor beta chains came from one sample sequenced in a study of shared clonotypes between healthy human individuals. The assay was immunoSEQ multiplex PCR, and TCRdb's table has in-frame clones only and misses some. The sample lists some 2,000,000 clones; around 95% were seen once. The sequencing sample was made of naive CD4+ T cells sorted from blood. Subset reported: CD45RA+ positively selected. The receptors come from a young man in good health.

The J gene is TRBJ2-7, the V gene TRBV6-5; perhaps TRBD2 as D (5 bases). Looked up from germline, CDR1 is MNHEY and CDR2 is SVGAGI. The ends were cut back, 4 bases at V and 7 bases at J, with 11 bases in the middle. The CDR3 runs to 12 residues. The CDR3 here is CASSFSRGEQYF. CDR3 bases: TGTGCCAGCAGTTTCTCTCGCGGGGAGCAGTACTTC.

V gene TRBV10-3 combines with J gene TRBJ2-3; D remains ambiguous. The CDR3 length is 15 residues. Germline CDR1 reads ENHRY; CDR2 reads SYGVKD. V dropped 0 bases and J dropped 4 bases, with 11 bases sitting between them. DNA for the CDR3: TGTGCCATCAGTGAGTCCCGGGCTGGGCCAGATACGCAGTATTTT. Translated: CAISESRAGPDTQYF.

In regard to this clone: At the DNA level, this CDR3 is encoded by other sequences in the same sample as well. J is TRBJ1-5 and V is TRBV19; 8 nucleotides agree with TRBD1. This CDR3 spans 15 amino acids. Germline CDR1 is LNHDA and CDR2 is SQIVND (reference sequence). V dropped 5 bases and J dropped 2; count of bases not matched to a gene: 5. CDR3 region: CASSSQGAGNQPQHF. Here the CDR3 DNA reads TGTGCCAGTAGTTCCCAGGGGGCAGGCAATCAGCCCCAGCATTTT.

Concerning this clone: At one of its ends the junction is not consistent with the germline gene, which may arise from a read error. The chain has TRBV2 and TRBJ1-6, with D maybe TRBD1 (6 bases). The CDR3 is 16 residues long. Germline CDR1 and CDR2: SNHLY and FYNNEI. The CDR3 is CASSVSNGQNNSPLHF. The CDR3 nucleotides read TGTGCCAGTAGTGTTTCCAATGGACAGAATAATTCACCCCTCCACTTT. The variable domain in full, completed from reference TRBV2 and TRBJ1-6, reads EPEVTQTPSHQVTQMGQEVILRCVPISNHLYFYWYRQILGQKVEFLVSFYNNEISEKSEIFDDQFSVERPDGSNFTLKIRSTKLEDSAMYFCASSVSNGQNNSPLHFGNGTRLTVT.

For this clone: Within the sample, other DNA sequences also encode this same CDR3. The V and J genes are TRBV7-9 and TRBJ2-1; D gene ambiguous. CDR3 length equals 15 residues. Germline CDR1 is SEHNR and CDR2 is FQNEAQ (reference sequence). The V end was cut by 1 base, the J end by 0 bases, with 7 bases between. The CDR3 nucleotides are TGTGCCAGCAGCTTAGAGGGCAGCTCCTACAATGAGCAGTTCTTC. As protein: CASSLEGSSYNEQFF.

As concerns this clone: Other DNA sequences within the sample encode an identical CDR3. The V call is TRBV6-1, the J call TRBJ1-1, with D maybe TRBD1 (6 bases). This CDR3 has 13 amino acids. The V gene's germline CDR1 is MNHNS and CDR2 SASEGT. V was pared by 3 bases and J by 4 bases, with 9 bases between. The CDR3 reads CASSDRGGTEAFF. The CDR3, as DNA: TGTGCCAGCAGTGACAGGGGAGGCACTGAAGCTTTCTTT.

The chain is built from TRBV5-5 and TRBJ2-2, with D perhaps being TRBD1 or TRBD2 (5 bases each). The germline V gene encodes CDR1 SGHKS and CDR2 YYEKEE (reference sequence). Trimming pared 3 bases from V and 5 bases from J, leaving 14 bases between. CDR3 size: 15 residues. The CDR3 nucleotides are TGTGCCAGCAGCTCCGGGACGAGCCTTACCGGGGAGCTGTTTTTT. Translation: CASSSGTSLTGELFF.

The chain links TRBV27 to TRBJ1-2; D gene uncertain. This CDR3 comprises 13 residues. CDR1 is MNHEY and CDR2 is SMNVEV in the germline V gene (reference sequence). V was clipped by 6 bases and J by 2 bases, with 10 bases between them. DNA of the CDR3: TGTGCCAGCAGCCCCGGGAGGAACTATGGCTACACCTTC. It specifies CASSPGRNYGYTF.

The V gene is TRBV11-3, the J gene TRBJ1-1; a weak D match, TRBD1 (5 bases). The CDR3 has 14 amino acids. Germline CDR1 is SGHNT and CDR2 is YENEEA. The ends were cut back, 6 bases at V and 0 bases at J, with 11 bases in the middle. As DNA, the CDR3 is TGTGCCAGCAGTAGGGACGGAATGAACACTGAAGCTTTCTTT. This encodes CASSRDGMNTEAFF. Using reference TRBV11-3 and TRBJ1-1 for the parts outside the CDR3, the full variable domain is EAGVVQSPRYKIIEKKQPVAFWCNPISGHNTLYWYLQNLGQGPELLIRYENEEAVDDSQLPKDRFSAERLKGVDSTLKIQPAELGDSAVYLCASSRDGMNTEAFFGQGTRLTVV.

The chain has TRBV30 and TRBJ2-3, with D hard to call. From germline, CDR1 is GTSNPN and CDR2 SVGIG (reference sequence). V lost 4 bases, J lost 2 bases, and 4 bases lay in between. The CDR3 runs 11 residues. DNA for the CDR3: TGTGCCTGGATGGTCACAGATACGCAGTATTTT. Its protein product is CAWMVTDTQYF.

The chain recombines TRBV6-4 with TRBJ1-2, with D possibly TRBD1 on 5 matching bases. CDR1 is MRHNA, CDR2 SNTAGT, per germline. CDR3 length: 15 amino acids. The germline V and J ends were trimmed by 3 bases and 4 bases, with 15 bases remaining between them. The chain's CDR3 is CASSEGSEGRYGYTF. In DNA form, the CDR3 reads TGTGCCAGCAGTGAGGGTTCTGAGGGGCGCTATGGCTACACCTTC.

This clone came up once. This chain joins TRBV4-1 and TRBJ2-1; D is perhaps TRBD2 (5 bases). V lost 1 base to trimming and J lost 0 bases, with 22 bases between them. In germline, CDR1 is MGHRA, CDR2 YSYEKL. The CDR3 extends over 20 amino acids. This chain's CDR3 is CASSQAIRKISESSYNEQFF. The CDR3 coding sequence is TGCGCCAGCAGCCAAGCAATTCGGAAAATTAGCGAGAGCTCCTACAATGAGCAGTTCTTC.

This chain connects TRBV6-6 to TRBJ1-5; D perhaps matches TRBD1 (5 bases). V was shortened by 5 bases and J by 4 bases, with 9 bases between the two germline ends. The CDR3 loop spans 13 amino acids. From germline, CDR1 is MNHNY and CDR2 SVGAGI (reference sequence). The CDR3 region is CASSPQGNQPQHF. Written as DNA, the CDR3 is TGTGCCAGCAGTCCGCAGGGAAATCAGCCCCAGCATTTT.

V usage is TRBV30 and J usage is TRBJ1-1; a weak D match, TRBD1 (5 bases). Per the germline V gene, CDR1 is GTSNPN and CDR2 is SVGIG (reference sequence). CDR3 length: 18 amino acids. The germline V and J ends were trimmed by 5 bases and 4 bases, with 29 bases remaining between them. In DNA, the CDR3 is TGTGCCTGGTGTAATGACGGACACCCTCGGGGTTTAGGCACTGAAGCTTTCTTT. Translated: CAWCNDGHPRGLGTEAFF. Filled out from reference TRBV30 and TRBJ1-1, the complete variable domain reads SQTIHQWPATLVQPVGSPLSLECTVEGTSNPNLYWYRQAAGRGLQLLFYSVGIGQISSEVPQNLSASRPQDRQFILSSKKLLLSDSGFYLCAWCNDGHPRGLGTEAFFGQGTRLTVV.

Regarding this clone: Other DNA sequences in the sample encode the same CDR3. The rearrangement links TRBV6-1 to TRBJ1-3; 7 bases align to TRBD1. Germline CDR1 reads MNHNS; CDR2 reads SASEGT. This CDR3 has 14 amino acids. V lost 5 bases to trimming and J lost 2 bases; unmatched junction nucleotides: 3. The CDR3 coding sequence is TGTGCCAGCAGTAGAGACAGGGCTGGAAACACCATATATTTT. Protein sequence: CASSRDRAGNTIYF.

The chain uses TRBV10-3 and TRBJ2-6; D uncertain. Trimming took off 0 bases at V and 2 bases at J, with 2 bases between the two ends. Germline-derived CDR1 and CDR2 are ENHRY and SYGVKD. The CDR3 totals 14 residues. The CDR3 sequence: CAISESTGANVLTF. CDR3 bases: TGTGCCATCAGTGAGTCGACTGGGGCCAACGTCCTGACTTTC.

The chain links TRBV6-1 to TRBJ2-5, with 7 bases matching TRBD1. Unmatched junction bases numbered 9, after V lost 0 bases and J lost 2 bases. The CDR3 is 17 residues long. Germline CDR1 reads MNHNS; CDR2 reads SASEGT. CDR3 region: CASSEAPAGGWQETQYF. CDR3 nucleotide sequence: TGTGCCAGCAGTGAAGCGCCGGCAGGGGGATGGCAAGAGACCCAGTACTTC.

The chain employs TRBV11-2 and TRBJ2-3, with 9 bases that match TRBD2. The CDR3 has 17 residues. Germline assignment: CDR1 SGHAT and CDR2 FQNNGV. V lost 5 bases to trimming and J lost 0 bases; unmatched junction nucleotides: 9. CDR3 DNA sequence: TGTGCCAGCAGCCCAAAAAAGACTAGCGGCAGCACAGATACGCAGTATTTT. This encodes CASSPKKTSGSTDTQYF. Using reference TRBV11-2 and TRBJ2-3 for the parts outside the CDR3, the full variable domain is EAGVAQSPRYKIIEKRQSVAFWCNPISGHATLYWYQQILGQGPKLLIQFQNNGVVDDSQLPKDRFSAERLKGVDSTLKIQPAKLEDSAVYLCASSPKKTSGSTDTQYFGPGTRLTVL.

V usage is TRBV5-4 and J usage is TRBJ2-1; D is tentatively TRBD1 or TRBD2 (5 bases each). The CDR3 loop spans 13 amino acids. V was cut by 2 bases and J by 5 bases, with 8 bases left in between. Per the germline V gene, CDR1 is SGHNT and CDR2 is YYREEE (reference sequence). CDR3 loop: CASSFREHNEQFF. CDR3 nucleotides: TGTGCCAGCAGCTTCAGGGAGCACAATGAGCAGTTCTTC.

For the CDR3, the DNA is TGTGCCAGCAGTTCCCCCGGGACGGAGTACTTC. Encoded protein: CASSSPGTEYF. The V and J genes are TRBV28 and TRBJ2-7; perhaps D is TRBD1 or TRBD2 (5 bases each). Trimming removed 4 bases from V and 11 bases from J, with 12 bases in between. Per the germline V gene, CDR1 is MDHEN and CDR2 is SYDVKM. This CDR3 has 11 residues.

This chain uses TRBV28 with TRBJ2-7; 7 bases are shared with TRBD1. Losses at the gene ends were 2 bases for V and 0 bases for J; bases not matched to a gene: 4. The CDR3 spans 15 residues. CDR1 and CDR2 (germline): MDHEN, SYDVKM. CDR3: CASSLIRGISYEQYF. CDR3 sequence (DNA): TGTGCCAGCAGTTTAATCAGGGGGATCTCCTACGAGCAGTACTTC.